Listed below are T cell receptor beta chains from one sample, sequenced in a study of blood T cell repertoires in COVID-19. TCRdb's copy holds only in-frame clones and misses some; the assay was immunoSEQ multiplex PCR. Of about 230,000 clones in the sample, over 65% were seen once. The material sequenced was peripheral blood. These receptors were collected from a woman between 65 and 79 years old with active or convalescent COVID-19. Each CDR3 is given with its conserved first and last residue. The D gene is left open where the match is weak. A clone size is listed for some rows: how often the clone was seen (once, few, many), or a class if it is expanded.

J gene: TRBJ1-3
clone size: few
V gene: TRBV11-2
D gene: TRBD1
CDR3 protein: CASSLLDRGISGNTIYF

J gene: TRBJ2-7
clone size: -
V gene: TRBV4-1
D gene: -
CDR3 protein: CASSQAPGGEQYF

J gene: TRBJ2-5
clone size: -
V gene: TRBV15
D gene: TRBD2
CDR3 protein: CATTLSASGGYTQYF

J gene: TRBJ2-1
clone size: -
V gene: TRBV23-1
D gene: TRBD2
CDR3 protein: CASSQSTRRGGYNEQFF

J gene: TRBJ1-2
clone size: -
V gene: TRBV6-4
D gene: -
CDR3 protein: CASYAQGSGYTF

J gene: TRBJ1-2
clone size: -
V gene: TRBV7-9
D gene: TRBD1
CDR3 protein: CASSRADRDGYGYTF

J gene: TRBJ2-1
clone size: -
V gene: TRBV18
D gene: TRBD1
CDR3 protein: CASSRDRLYNEQFF

J gene: TRBJ2-3
clone size: -
V gene: TRBV27
D gene: -
CDR3 protein: CASSWGPGEGTQYF

J gene: TRBJ1-2
clone size: -
V gene: TRBV3-1/TRBV3-2
D gene: TRBD1
CDR3 protein: CASSADRDYGYTF

J gene: TRBJ1-6
clone size: few
V gene: TRBV5-1
D gene: -
CDR3 protein: CASSLQVESPLHF

J gene: TRBJ1-1
clone size: -
V gene: TRBV5-4
D gene: -
CDR3 protein: CASISQNRDFTEAFF

J gene: TRBJ2-7
clone size: -
V gene: TRBV5-1
D gene: TRBD1
CDR3 protein: CASSSRGHEQYF

J gene: TRBJ2-1
clone size: -
V gene: TRBV5-1
D gene: TRBD2
CDR3 protein: CASSLSGGKTYNEQFF

J gene: TRBJ1-1
clone size: few
V gene: TRBV7-2
D gene: TRBD1
CDR3 protein: CASSPDRDRAGTEAFF

J gene: TRBJ2-7
clone size: -
V gene: TRBV9
D gene: TRBD2
CDR3 protein: CASSVSSSGIGYEQYF

J gene: TRBJ2-7
clone size: -
V gene: TRBV5-1
D gene: -
CDR3 protein: CASADQGSSYEQYF

J gene: TRBJ2-5
clone size: once
V gene: TRBV2
D gene: -
CDR3 protein: CASSELETIETQYF

J gene: TRBJ2-3
clone size: -
V gene: TRBV5-5
D gene: -
CDR3 protein: CASSLNGPSTDTQYF

J gene: TRBJ2-7
clone size: -
V gene: TRBV7-6
D gene: TRBD1
CDR3 protein: CASSLTLGQGNPYEQYF

J gene: TRBJ2-7
clone size: few
V gene: TRBV12-3/TRBV12-4
D gene: TRBD1
CDR3 protein: CASSRDRHYEQYF

J gene: TRBJ2-5
clone size: once
V gene: TRBV27
D gene: TRBD2
CDR3 protein: CASRISGSETQYF

J gene: TRBJ1-2
clone size: once
V gene: TRBV5-4
D gene: -
CDR3 protein: CASSPRQDVYGYTF

J gene: TRBJ2-2
clone size: once
V gene: TRBV10-1
D gene: -
CDR3 protein: CASSESVGSNTGELFF

J gene: TRBJ2-2
clone size: -
V gene: TRBV7-2
D gene: TRBD1
CDR3 protein: CASRSTGGGTGELFF

J gene: TRBJ2-1
clone size: -
V gene: TRBV19
D gene: TRBD2
CDR3 protein: CASSIVASGSLLNEQFF

J gene: TRBJ2-7
clone size: once
V gene: TRBV2
D gene: -
CDR3 protein: CASKGRDYEQYF

J gene: TRBJ1-1
clone size: -
V gene: TRBV29-1
D gene: TRBD1
CDR3 protein: CSGDRGRDTEAFF

J gene: TRBJ2-7
clone size: -
V gene: TRBV5-6
D gene: -
CDR3 protein: CASSTRGYEQYF

J gene: TRBJ2-7
clone size: -
V gene: TRBV27
D gene: TRBD1
CDR3 protein: CASSSRDRGPEQYF

J gene: TRBJ1-1
clone size: -
V gene: TRBV19
D gene: -
CDR3 protein: CASKGRANTEAFF

J gene: TRBJ1-3
clone size: -
V gene: TRBV28
D gene: TRBD1
CDR3 protein: CASSLVGDRVGNTIYF

J gene: TRBJ2-7
clone size: -
V gene: TRBV5-4
D gene: TRBD1
CDR3 protein: CASSFGTGLREQYF

J gene: TRBJ2-7
clone size: few
V gene: TRBV6-5
D gene: TRBD1
CDR3 protein: CGTGFTYEQYF

J gene: TRBJ1-1
clone size: -
V gene: TRBV11-2
D gene: TRBD1
CDR3 protein: CASSLTGGGTEAFF

J gene: TRBJ2-3
clone size: -
V gene: TRBV30
D gene: -
CDR3 protein: CAWIGAGLTDTQYF